Listed below are T cell receptor beta chains from one sample, sequenced in a study of T cell responses to AZD1222 COVID-19 vaccine. Sequenced by immunoSEQ multiplex PCR; TCRdb stores in-frame clones only, minus some. The sample has approximately 26,000 clones, under 90% seen once. Sequenced here: peripheral blood, sampled on day 0 of AZD1222 vaccination. These receptors originate from an adult in good health. Both conserved end residues are part of each CDR3. The D gene is left open where the match is weak. Clone size is stated in some rows and not others, as once, few, many or a class when expanded.

v_gene	d_gene	abundance	j_gene	CDR3nt	CDR3aa
TRBV12-5	.	.	TRBJ1-1	TGTGCTAGTGGTCCGCCCCGGGCCCCCCTTGGCACTGAAGCTTTCTTT	CASGPPRAPLGTEAFF
TRBV7-9	.	.	TRBJ1-2	TGTGCCAGCAGCTTAGACAGGGTCAGCGGCTACACCTTC	CASSLDRVSGYTF
TRBV6-1	TRBD2	.	TRBJ2-1	TGTGCCAGCAGTGAGAACCCCTTTACAGCGGGAAGGGAGAATGAGCAGTTCTTC	CASSENPFTAGRENEQFF
TRBV3-1/TRBV3-2	.	once	TRBJ2-3	TGTGCCAGCAGCCAAAGACTGGTTCGGGGTACGCAGTATTTT	CASSQRLVRGTQYF
TRBV14	.	.	TRBJ2-2	TGTGCCAGCAGCCAGGTGGGGGAAGGGAACACCGGGGAGCTGTTTTTT	CASSQVGEGNTGELFF
TRBV7-8	.	.	TRBJ2-7	TGTGCCAGCAGCTCCTACAGGGTCTCCTACGAGCAGTACTTC	CASSSYRVSYEQYF
TRBV9	.	.	TRBJ2-2	TGTGCCAGCAGCTCAGCAAAGGGGGATTTGAGCACCGGGGAGCTGTTTTTT	CASSSAKGDLSTGELFF
TRBV2	.	few	TRBJ1-5	TGTGCCAGCAGTGAACAGGGCTCCAATCAGCCCCAGCATTTT	CASSEQGSNQPQHF
TRBV11-3	TRBD1	.	TRBJ2-5	TGTGCCAGCAGCAACAGTCCGGGACAGGGCGGAGAGACCCAGTACTTC	CASSNSPGQGGETQYF
TRBV27	.	.	TRBJ1-1	TGTGCCAGCAGTTTATCGGGAGCGAACACTGAAGCTTTCTTT	CASSLSGANTEAFF
TRBV11-1	.	.	TRBJ1-2	TGTGCCAGCCAAACCGGACACAGTAATAACTATGGCTACACCTTC	CASQTGHSNNYGYTF
TRBV4-1	.	.	TRBJ1-5	TGCGCCAGCAGCCGGTCCTTCACAGGGATCCAGCCCCAGCATTTT	CASSRSFTGIQPQHF
TRBV6-5	.	.	TRBJ1-5	TGTGCCAGCAGATGGACAGCAAATAGCAATCAGCCCCAGCATTTT	CASRWTANSNQPQHF
TRBV5-4	TRBD2	.	TRBJ2-1	TGTGCCAGCAGCCAAGGGACTAGCGGATACAATGAGCAGTTCTTC	CASSQGTSGYNEQFF
TRBV6-2/TRBV6-3	TRBD2	.	TRBJ2-3	TGTGCCAGCAGTTACGGTACAGCGGGAGGGAAGGATACGCAGTATTTT	CASSYGTAGGKDTQYF
TRBV10-1	TRBD2	once	TRBJ2-1	TGCGCCAGCAGTGAGACTAGCGGGAGAGATAATGAGCAGTTCTTC	CASSETSGRDNEQFF
TRBV19	.	.	TRBJ2-4	TGTGCCAGTAGTATAGGGGGGACAAGCTACTACCATATTCAGTACTTC	CASSIGGTSYYHIQYF
TRBV5-1	.	once	TRBJ2-2	TGCGCCAGCAGCGTCCTGGGCACCGGGGAGCTGTTTTTT	CASSVLGTGELFF
TRBV5-1	TRBD1	.	TRBJ2-2	TGCGCCAGCAGCTTACAGGGGAGAGGGACGACCGGGGAGCTGTTTTTT	CASSLQGRGTTGELFF
TRBV13	.	.	TRBJ2-5	TGTGCCAGCAGCCCGAGGGACTACCAAGAGACCCAGTACTTC	CASSPRDYQETQYF
TRBV7-2	.	.	TRBJ1-5	TGTGCCAGCAGCCCCACACAGACCTGGGACAATCAGCCCCAGCATTTT	CASSPTQTWDNQPQHF
TRBV27	.	.	TRBJ1-3	TGTGCCAGCAGTACCCTACCTGGACATACCTCTGGAAACACCATATATTTT	CASSTLPGHTSGNTIYF
TRBV20-1	TRBD2	once	TRBJ2-1	TGCAGTGCTAGTCTTAGCGGGAATCTCTCCTACAATGAGCAGTTCTTC	CSASLSGNLSYNEQFF
TRBV6-5	.	.	TRBJ2-1	TGTGCCAGCAGTTACGTAGGGGCCAAGGATTACAATGAGCAGTTCTTC	CASSYVGAKDYNEQFF
TRBV19	TRBD1	.	TRBJ1-2	TGTGCCACCAGTGGGACAGGGACTAACTATGGCTACACCTTC	CATSGTGTNYGYTF
TRBV16	.	.	TRBJ1-1	TGTGCCAGCAGCCTGAGACGGAGGAACACTGAAGCTTTCTTT	CASSLRRRNTEAFF